Following are 32 T cell receptor beta chains from one sample sequenced in a study of blood T cell repertoires in COVID-19. Measured with immunoSEQ multiplex PCR; TCRdb has only the in-frame clones, and not every one. The repertoire holds tens of thousands of clones, with roughly 90% as singletons. Sequencing was performed on peripheral blood. The source is a human donor in a cohort sampled during active COVID-19.

This chain connects TRBV18 to TRBJ1-4; 7 nucleotides line up with TRBD1. Germline V gene sequence: CDR1 KGHSH, CDR2 LQKENI. The CDR3 covers 14 residues. The junction had 7 bases not matched to a gene; V was cut back by 2 bases and J by 10 bases. CDR3 DNA sequence: TGTGCCAGCTCACCAAGACAGGGCTCAGGAAAACTGTTTTTT. Protein: CASSPRQGSGKLFF.

V gene TRBV7-9 combines with J gene TRBJ1-2; 8 bases map to TRBD1. The V and J ends lost 3 bases and 8 bases, in that order; junction bases with no gene match: 5. The CDR3 length is 13 residues. Germline values: CDR1 SEHNR, CDR2 FQNEAQ (reference sequence). In nucleotides, the CDR3 is TGTGCCAGCAGCTTTCAGGGGGCTCGGGGCTACACCTTC. It translates to CASSFQGARGYTF.

This clone came up a few times. The chain employs TRBV5-1 and TRBJ1-6, with TRBD1 identical over 7 bases. Germline CDR1 is SGHRS and CDR2 is YFSETQ. This CDR3 comprises 14 residues. Trimming removed 0 bases from V and 7 bases from J; junction bases left unmatched: 1. The CDR3 DNA is TGCGCCAGCAGCTTGGAAGGGGGCAATTCACCCCTCCACTTT. Translated: CASSLEGGNSPLHF.

In DNA, the CDR3 is TGTGCCAGTACCGACACCGGGACAGGGAATGAAAAACTGTTTTTT. Translating gives CASTDTGTGNEKLFF. The chain is built from TRBV19 and TRBJ1-4, with 9 positions matching TRBD1. The germline gives CDR1 LNHDA, CDR2 SQIVND (reference sequence). CDR3 length: 15 amino acids. The trim removed 7 bases at V and 5 bases at J, leaving 8 bases unmatched.

V usage is TRBV6-5 and J usage is TRBJ1-1; TRBD1 agrees at 7 bases. V shed 0 bases and J 1 base; nucleotides not matched to a gene: 5. Germline V gene data show CDR1 as MNHEY and CDR2 as SVGAGI. The CDR3 is 16 amino acids. CDR3 in amino acids: CASSYSRGAGNTEAFF. In nucleotides, the CDR3 is TGTGCCAGCAGTTACTCCAGGGGGGCAGGGAACACTGAAGCTTTCTTT.

J is TRBJ2-1 and V is TRBV2; weak D call: TRBD1 (6 bases). The germline CDR1 and CDR2 sequences are SNHLY and FYNNEI. V lost 7 bases and J lost 0, with 13 bases in between. This CDR3 spans 15 amino acids. The DNA for the CDR3 is TGTGCCAGCATCGACGACAGGAGCTCCTACAATGAGCAGTTCTTC. Translation gives CASIDDRSSYNEQFF.

V gene TRBV2 combines with J gene TRBJ1-5, with 7 nucleotides matching TRBD1. Germline lookup yields CDR1 SNHLY and CDR2 FYNNEI. V was pared by 4 bases and J by 7 bases, with 4 bases of the junction left unmatched. This CDR3 comprises 13 residues. CDR3 sequence: CASSAEGAQPQHF. CDR3 in DNA: TGTGCCAGCAGTGCTGAGGGGGCGCAGCCCCAGCATTTT.

This chain connects TRBV27 to TRBJ2-7; 10 bases agree with TRBD1. Germline V gene sequence: CDR1 MNHEY, CDR2 SMNVEV (reference sequence). V gave up 4 bases and J gave up 5 bases; unmatched junction bases: 8. This CDR3 region has 15 residues. CDR3 in DNA: TGTGCCAGCAGTTCAGCGGGACAGGGGAAGGACGAGCAGTACTTC. Amino acids: CASSSAGQGKDEQYF.

This clone was found once. The chain recombines TRBV10-1 with TRBJ2-1; 7 bases align to TRBD1. The CDR3 sequence is 14 residues long. J was trimmed by 5 bases and V by 2 bases; bases with no gene match: 3. Germline CDR1 and CDR2: WNHNN and SYGVQD (reference sequence). In DNA, the CDR3 is TGCGCCAGCAGTGAGCCGGGACAGCACAATGAGCAGTTCTTC. It specifies CASSEPGQHNEQFF.

The genes are TRBV7-8 and TRBJ2-5; D is uncertain. Per the germline V gene, CDR1 is SGHVS and CDR2 is FQNEAQ. There are 16 residues in the CDR3. V lost 5 bases to trimming and J lost 3 bases, with 19 bases between them. The chain's CDR3 is CASSPSRGAVEETQYF. The CDR3 nucleotides are TGTGCCAGCAGCCCCAGCCGAGGTGCGGTGGAAGAGACCCAGTACTTC.

The chain carries TRBV2 and TRBJ1-2; D call uncertain. CDR3 length: 12 residues. Looked up from germline, CDR1 is SNHLY and CDR2 is FYNNEI. This CDR3 is CAREAGWSGYTF. The CDR3 region has the DNA TGTGCGAGAGAAGCGGGGTGGTCTGGCTACACCTTC.

The rearrangement joins TRBV21-1 to TRBJ1-2. TRBV21-1 is reported as a pseudogene. CDR3 length equals 12 residues. The CDR3 nucleotides read TGTGCCAGCAGCAAAAGGAGTGGTGGCTACACCTTC. Its translation: CASSKRSGGYTF.

V gene TRBV29-1 combines with J gene TRBJ2-1; 8 nucleotides match TRBD2. With 7 bases clipped from V and 7 bases from J, the junction kept 9 bases outside the gene matches. This CDR3 has 13 residues. Germline loops: CDR1 SQVTM, CDR2 ANQGSEA. CDR3 sequence: CSALAGNWNEQFF. As DNA, the CDR3 is TGCAGCGCTTTAGCGGGGAATTGGAATGAGCAGTTCTTC.

V is TRBV28 and J is TRBJ2-1, with 8 bases aligning to TRBD2. CDR3 length equals 13 residues. The germline V gene has CDR1 MDHEN and CDR2 SYDVKM. The trim removed 8 bases at V and 3 bases at J, leaving 3 bases unmatched. The CDR3 here is CASRGGYYNEQFF. CDR3 DNA: TGTGCCAGCCGGGGGGGATACTACAATGAGCAGTTCTTC.

The chain recombines TRBV6-1 with TRBJ1-3; D may be TRBD1 (5 bases). The CDR3 totals 13 residues. V lost 3 bases, J lost 5 bases, and 8 bases lay in between. Per germline, CDR1 MNHNS and CDR2 SASEGT. The CDR3 nucleotides are TGTGCCAGCAGTGATTCAGGGAGAAACACCATATATTTT. This sequence encodes CASSDSGRNTIYF.

This clone is a singleton in its sample. The chain has TRBV28 and TRBJ1-1; TRBD1 is a possible D gene (5 bases). This CDR3 contains 13 residues. Germline loops: CDR1 MDHEN, CDR2 SYDVKM. V lost 3 bases, J lost 8 bases, and 13 bases lay in between. CDR3 residues: CASSFLGQQEAFF. CDR3 in DNA: TGTGCCAGCAGTTTTCTTGGACAACAGGAAGCTTTCTTT.

This chain links TRBV5-1 with TRBJ1-2; 7 positions agree with TRBD1. This CDR3 spans 12 amino acids. CDR1 is SGHRS and CDR2 is YFSETQ in the germline V gene. V was clipped by 4 bases and J by 8 bases; unmatched bases: 5. CDR3 loop: CASSEGGVGYTF. The CDR3 nucleotides are TGCGCCAGCAGCGAAGGGGGCGTCGGCTACACCTTC. The variable domain in full, completed from reference TRBV5-1 and TRBJ1-2, reads KAGVTQTPRYLIKTRGQQVTLSCSPISGHRSVSWYQQTPGQGLQFLFEYFSETQRNKGNFPGRFSGRQFSNSRSEMNVSTLELGDSALYLCASSEGGVGYTFGSGTRLTVV.

V is TRBV7-9 and J is TRBJ2-5, with TRBD1 identical over 9 bases. The CDR3 length is 16 residues. J gave up 2 bases and V 5 bases, and 9 bases lay outside the gene matches. The germline CDR1 and CDR2 sequences are SEHNR and FQNEAQ (reference sequence). CDR3 residues: CASSRAQGQGQETQYF. For the CDR3, the DNA is TGTGCCAGCAGCCGAGCGCAGGGACAGGGACAAGAGACCCAGTACTTC.

The J gene is TRBJ2-5, the V gene TRBV5-1, with D possibly being TRBD2 (5 bases). The germline V gene encodes CDR1 SGHRS and CDR2 YFSETQ. The CDR3 spans 16 residues. Between the trimmed V and J ends, which lost 2 bases and 2 bases, there was a span of 16 bases. CDR3 nucleotide sequence: TGCGCCAGCAGCTTAGGGCCCCTCAGCGGTCAAGAGACCCAGTACTTC. Encoded protein: CASSLGPLSGQETQYF.

This sequence joins TRBV6-2 or TRBV6-3 and TRBJ2-1; possible D gene TRBD2, 6 bases. With 6 bases removed from V and 4 bases from J, the gap between germline ends came to 10 bases. The CDR3 loop spans 13 amino acids. CDR1 MNHEY and CDR2 SVGEGT come from the germline V gene. The CDR3 sequence is CASSTSGYNEQFF. The CDR3 bases are TGTGCCAGCAGCACAAGCGGGTACAATGAGCAGTTCTTC.

The rearrangement links TRBV11-2 to TRBJ2-2; unclear D gene. The germline V and J ends were trimmed by 2 bases and 10 bases, with 17 bases remaining between them. CDR1 and CDR2 from the germline V gene are SGHAT and FQNNGV. The CDR3 totals 15 residues. CDR3 DNA: TGTGCCAGCAGCTTATCCAGGCTCGCCTCCTCGGAGCTGTTTTTT. This gives the protein CASSLSRLASSELFF.

The CDR3: CASSHHKGGAGYTF. As DNA, the CDR3 is TGTGCCAGCAGCCACCATAAGGGAGGGGCCGGCTACACCTTC. V usage is TRBV14 and J usage is TRBJ1-2, with a weak D call TRBD1 (5 bases). Per the germline V gene, CDR1 is SGHDN and CDR2 is FVKESK. The V end was cut by 3 bases, the J end by 8 bases, with 16 bases between. CDR3 length: 14 amino acids. Complete variable domain (other parts from reference TRBV14 and TRBJ1-2): EAGVTQFPSHSVIEKGQTVTLRCDPISGHDNLYWYRRVMGKEIKFLLHFVKESKQDESGMPNNRFLAERTGGTYSTLKVQPAELEDSGVYFCASSHHKGGAGYTFGSGTRLTVV.

This chain joins TRBV24-1 and TRBJ2-7; 10 nucleotides align to TRBD1. This CDR3 contains 15 residues. Germline trimming cut 3 bases from V and 1 base from J; bases unmatched to any gene: 2. Germline V gives CDR1 KGHDR, CDR2 SFDVKD. CDR3 DNA sequence: TGTGCCACCAGTGATCCGGGACAGGGGTCCTACGAGCAGTACTTC. This gives the protein CATSDPGQGSYEQYF.

J is TRBJ1-4 and V is TRBV2, with 9 positions matching TRBD1. Germline V gene lookup returns CDR1 SNHLY and CDR2 FYNNEI. V was clipped by 7 bases and J by 10 bases; unmatched bases: 19. CDR3 length: 17 residues. As DNA, the CDR3 is TGTGCCAGCACCTATGATACGGGACAGGGCGGCGTGGGAAAACTGTTTTTT. Amino acids: CASTYDTGQGGVGKLFF. Looking up the rest from reference TRBV2 and TRBJ1-4 gives the full variable domain: EPEVTQTPSHQVTQMGQEVILRCVPISNHLYFYWYRQILGQKVEFLVSFYNNEISEKSEIFDDQFSVERPDGSNFTLKIRSTKLEDSAMYFCASTYDTGQGGVGKLFFGSGTQLSVL.

The rearrangement links TRBV9 to TRBJ2-3; no clear D gene. The CDR3 runs to 12 residues. From germline, CDR1 is SGDLS and CDR2 YYNGEE. The V end was cut by 0 bases, the J end by 7 bases, with 6 bases between. Here the CDR3 reads CASSVDTNTQYF. The CDR3 DNA reads TGTGCCAGCAGCGTAGATACTAATACGCAGTATTTT.

The chain is built from TRBV27 and TRBJ1-2, with D uncertain. The CDR3 has 11 residues. V lost 11 bases, J lost 11 bases, and 18 bases lay in between. Germline V gene data show CDR1 as MNHEY and CDR2 as SMNVEV (reference sequence). The CDR3 DNA reads as TGTGCCCCGGGAAGCCCTTACAGTTACACCTTC. Protein product: CAPGSPYSYTF.

V is TRBV18 and J is TRBJ2-1, with D maybe TRBD1 (6 bases). The V and J ends lost 2 bases and 0 bases respectively, with 11 bases between them. The CDR3 runs to 16 residues. Germline CDR1 KGHSH, CDR2 LQKENI. This chain's CDR3 is CASSPGDTSSYNEQFF. The CDR3 DNA reads TGTGCCAGCTCACCAGGGGACACGAGCTCCTACAATGAGCAGTTCTTC.

This chain connects TRBV6-5 to TRBJ2-6; D call uncertain. This CDR3 spans 14 amino acids. V was cut by 6 bases and J by 0 bases, with 6 bases left in between. From germline, CDR1 is MNHEY and CDR2 SVGAGI. The DNA for the CDR3 is TGTGCCAGCAGGGGCAGCTCTGGGGCCAACGTCCTGACTTTC. Protein product: CASRGSSGANVLTF.

The chain couples TRBV6-2 or TRBV6-3 to TRBJ1-1, with D possibly TRBD1 on 5 matching bases. The CDR3 sequence is 14 residues long. Germline lookup yields CDR1 MNHEY and CDR2 SVGEGT. Trimming removed 5 bases from V and 7 bases from J, with 17 bases in between. CDR3 DNA sequence: TGTGCCAGCAGTGGCTATGGGGCGTTGATTGAAGCTTTCTTT. It codes for CASSGYGALIEAFF.

The chain carries TRBV3-1 (or the pseudogene TRBV3-2) and TRBJ1-2; D remains unclear. Germline CDR1 is LGHDT and CDR2 is YNNKEL (reference sequence). Trimming left V 1 base short and J 0 bases short, with 6 bases between. This CDR3 has 14 amino acids. CDR3 sequence (DNA): TGTGCCAGCAGCCAAGGCACAGCTAACTATGGCTACACCTTC. As protein: CASSQGTANYGYTF.

V gene TRBV15 combines with J gene TRBJ1-2; D ambiguous. The V end lost 0 bases, the J end lost 5 bases, and 10 bases lay between the germline ends. The CDR3 totals 14 residues. The germline V gene encodes CDR1 LNHNV and CDR2 YYDKDF (reference sequence). The CDR3 protein is CATSREAGPYGYTF. The CDR3 DNA sequence: TGTGCCACCAGCAGAGAGGCAGGCCCATATGGCTACACCTTC.

The V and J genes are TRBV30 and TRBJ2-7; D is unclear. This CDR3 is 13 amino acids long. V was trimmed by 4 bases and J by 9 bases, leaving 19 bases between them. Germline V lookup: CDR1 GTSNPN, CDR2 SVGIG (reference sequence). CDR3 sequence reads: CAWKSGEATLQYF. The CDR3 DNA reads TGTGCCTGGAAATCGGGTGAAGCTACGTTGCAGTACTTC. The full variable domain, with the rest looked up from reference TRBV30 and TRBJ2-7, is SQTIHQWPATLVQPVGSPLSLECTVEGTSNPNLYWYRQAAGRGLQLLFYSVGIGQISSEVPQNLSASRPQDRQFILSSKKLLLSDSGFYLCAWKSGEATLQYFGPGTRLTVT.